Following are 30 T cell receptor beta chains from one sample sequenced in a study of regulatory T cells in long-lasting Graves disease. CDR3 regions were amplified by Arm-PCR using iRepertoire HTBI primers to build TCR beta libraries. TCRdb fed the multiplex PCR reads into MiXCR, producing one record per CDR3 protein. The sample consists of roughly 700,000 distinct CDR3 sequences, 25% to 35% of them appearing once. Time point in this sample: persistent/refractory GD, antithyroid drugs over 5 years with positive TRAb. Researchers made the TCR library from RNA that was extracted from PBMCs. This material consisted of peripheral blood mononuclear cells (PBMCs), taken when the disease was refractory, from a patient treated with antithyroid drugs. The source of these receptors is a female donor with Graves disease.

This chain joins TRBV12-3 or TRBV12-4 and TRBJ1-5; D is uncertain. V lost 6 bases to trimming and J lost 9 bases, with 12 bases between them. This CDR3 is 12 amino acids long. The CDR3 nucleotides read TGTGCCAGCAGCCAAACCCAAGGGCCCCAGCATTTT. It specifies CASSQTQGPQHF.

This clonotype was counted a few times. The J gene is TRBJ2-5, the V gene TRBV15; 7 bases fit TRBD1. The J call may not be correct, given that the DNA end is closer to TRBJ2-7. Germline-derived CDR1 and CDR2 are LNHNV and YYDKDF (reference sequence). This CDR3 contains 15 residues. The CDR3 spells CATSRDPDRPYEQYF. CDR3 nucleotide sequence: TGTGCCACCAGCAGAGATCCGGACAGGCCCTACGAGCAGTACTTC.

CDR3 protein: CSVGKGGVTEAFF. The DNA of the CDR3 is TGCAGCGTTGGGAAGGGAGGGGTCACTGAAGCTTTCTTT. The chain is built from TRBV29-1 and TRBJ1-1; tentative D call: TRBD1 (5 bases). CDR3 length: 13 amino acids. Looked up from germline, CDR1 is SQVTM and CDR2 is ANQGSEA. Trimming left V 4 bases short and J 4 bases short, with 13 bases between. Complete variable domain (other parts from reference TRBV29-1 and TRBJ1-1): SAVISQKPSRDICQRGTSLTIQCQVDSQVTMMFWYRQQPGQSLTLIATANQGSEATYESGFVIDKFPISRPNLTFSTLTVSNMSPEDSSIYLCSVGKGGVTEAFFGQGTRLTVV.

This clonotype was seen a handful of times. V gene TRBV27 combines with J gene TRBJ2-7; TRBD2 might be the D (6 bases). The V end lost 7 bases, the J end lost 1 base, and 17 bases lay between the germline ends. Per the germline V gene, CDR1 is MNHEY and CDR2 is SMNVEV (reference sequence). The CDR3 has 15 residues. This chain's CDR3 is CASTTGGATSYEQYF. Here the CDR3 DNA reads TGTGCCAGCACTACCGGAGGGGCCACGTCCTACGAGCAGTACTTC.

This clonotype was counted ten times or more. The chain is built from TRBV2 and TRBJ2-7; D is possibly TRBD2 (5 bases). The V gene's germline CDR1 is SNHLY and CDR2 FYNNEI. The length of the CDR3 is 15 residues. The ends were cut back, 5 bases at V and 0 bases at J, with 14 bases in the middle. CDR3 sequence reads: CASSLQTTSSYEQYF. DNA of the CDR3: TGTGCCAGCAGTCTACAGACTACCTCCTCCTACGAGCAGTACTTC.

The sample holds many counts of this clonotype. This sequence joins TRBV2 and TRBJ1-2, with 7 bases fitting TRBD1. The CDR3 is made up of 12 amino acids. J was trimmed by 8 bases and V by 8 bases; bases with no gene match: 8. CDR1 and CDR2 from the germline V gene are SNHLY and FYNNEI. The CDR3 region has the DNA TGTGCCAGCTACACAGGGGCGCGAGGCTACACCTTC. This sequence encodes CASYTGARGYTF.

As DNA, the CDR3 is TGTGCCAGCAGGGGGGGGCGGCGCGGGTCTCCCGACGAGCAGTACTTC. It yields the protein CASRGGRRGSPDEQYF. The V gene is TRBV11-2, the J gene TRBJ2-7; a possible D gene is TRBD2 (7 bases). The CDR3 is made up of 16 amino acids. V was shortened by 6 bases and J by 5 bases, with 23 bases between the two germline ends. Germline V gene lookup returns CDR1 SGHAT and CDR2 FQNNGV.

This chain connects TRBV28 to TRBJ1-2; 12 bases line up with TRBD1. This CDR3 comprises 16 residues. CDR1 and CDR2 from the germline V gene are MDHEN and SYDVKM. J lost 7 bases, V lost 4 bases, and 10 bases had no gene match. The CDR3 spells CASSSRDRGRLGGYTF. CDR3 DNA: TGTGCCAGCAGTTCCCGGGACAGGGGGCGGTTGGGTGGCTACACCTTC.

This clonotype was picked up a small number of times. The chain links TRBV12-5 to TRBJ2-7, with D unresolved. CDR1 and CDR2 (germline): LGHNT, FRNRAP. This CDR3 is 11 amino acids long. The germline V and J ends were trimmed by 3 bases and 5 bases, with 5 bases remaining between them. The CDR3 DNA sequence: TGTGCTAGTGGTTTCTGGGACGAGCAGTACTTC. Its protein is CASGFWDEQYF.

The chain has TRBV6-1 and TRBJ1-1, with a tentative D call TRBD1 (6 bases). Germline loops: CDR1 MNHNS, CDR2 SASEGT. V dropped 5 bases and J dropped 6 bases, with 16 bases sitting between them. This CDR3 has 14 residues. The CDR3 reads CASSNPPGAPEAFF. The CDR3 bases are TGTGCCAGCAGTAACCCCCCGGGGGCCCCTGAAGCTTTCTTT.

The table lists this clonotype with many counts. V is TRBV12-3 or TRBV12-4 and J is TRBJ1-1; D is possibly TRBD1 (6 bases). This CDR3 has 14 amino acids. Trimming cost V 5 bases and J 4 bases, with 14 bases left between them. The CDR3 nucleotides read TGTGCCAGCAGTCCCCCCAGGGGTCGCACTGAAGCTTTCTTT. Translated, it gives CASSPPRGRTEAFF.

J is TRBJ1-2 and V is TRBV29-1; no firm D call. This CDR3 comprises 12 residues. Germline V CDR1 and CDR2: SQVTM, ANQGSEA. V dropped 5 bases and J dropped 2 bases, with 9 bases sitting between them. In DNA form, the CDR3 reads TGCAGCGTTTTGACGTCAAACTATGGCTACACCTTC. Amino acid sequence: CSVLTSNYGYTF.

This clonotype occurred a few times. The chain recombines TRBV2 with TRBJ1-5; tentative D call: TRBD1 (6 bases). Trimming removed 3 bases at V and 1 base at J, with 13 bases between. The CDR3 length is 16 residues. Germline V lookup: CDR1 SNHLY, CDR2 FYNNEI. The CDR3 sequence is CASSDGTLSSNQPQHF. CDR3 nucleotides: TGTGCCAGCAGTGATGGGACACTGTCGAGCAATCAGCCCCAGCATTTT.

V usage is TRBV10-1 and J usage is TRBJ1-1; D gene unclear. Trimming cost V 0 bases and J 13 bases, with 18 bases left between them. Per the germline V gene, CDR1 is WNHNN and CDR2 is SYGVQD (reference sequence). The CDR3 is 14 residues long. In DNA, the CDR3 is TGCGCCAGCAGTGAGTCCAAAGAGGGCAGCGGAGGTTTCTTT. Translating it yields CASSESKEGSGGFF.

V usage is TRBV3-1 and J usage is TRBJ1-1; 9 bases map to TRBD1. Per the germline V gene, CDR1 is LGHDT and CDR2 is YNNKEL (reference sequence). The CDR3 covers 15 residues. The trim removed 4 bases at V and 6 bases at J, leaving 9 bases unmatched. The chain's CDR3 is CASSRPGQGTSEAFF. CDR3 coding DNA: TGTGCCAGCAGCCGACCGGGACAGGGCACGTCTGAAGCTTTCTTT.

This chain links TRBV18 with TRBJ1-1; D uncertain. The length of the CDR3 is 14 residues. The V end was cut by 3 bases, the J end by 3 bases, with 11 bases between. Germline V lookup: CDR1 KGHSH, CDR2 LQKENI. As DNA, the CDR3 is TGTGCCAGCTCACCCAAATCCGGGGACACTGAAGCTTTCTTT. Its translation: CASSPKSGDTEAFF.

The chain combines TRBV12-3 or TRBV12-4 with TRBJ2-5, with 13 bases matching TRBD2. The CDR3 is made up of 16 amino acids. The V gene end was trimmed by 5 bases and the J gene end by 5 bases; junction bases not matched to a gene: 8. CDR3: CASSKRTSGSPETQYF. Written as DNA, the CDR3 is TGTGCCAGCAGTAAGAGGACTAGCGGGAGTCCGGAGACCCAGTACTTC.

The genes are TRBV5-1 and TRBJ1-1; no firm D call. CDR1 and CDR2 (germline): SGHRS, YFSETQ. The V end lost 0 bases, the J end lost 0 bases, and 9 bases lay between the germline ends. CDR3 size: 15 residues. In DNA form, the CDR3 reads TGCGCCAGCAGCTTGGACTTAGTGTTGAACACTGAAGCTTTCTTT. Protein: CASSLDLVLNTEAFF.

In this sample, this clonotype turned up a few times. Because the CDR3's place on the DNA is in doubt, the DNA is left out and the CDR3 is given as listed by TCRdb. V gene TRBV28 combines with J gene TRBJ2-7; TRBD1, the D gene given by the table, was not confirmed from the DNA. The CDR3 is made up of 15 amino acids, end residues included. CDR1 and CDR2 from the germline V gene are MDHEN and SYDVKM. This chain's CDR3 is CASSFLAGHTYEQYF.

This chain uses TRBV20-1 with TRBJ2-1; D uncertain. From germline, CDR1 is DFQATT and CDR2 SNEGSKA (reference sequence). The CDR3 has 12 residues. Trimming removed 4 bases from V and 7 bases from J, with 11 bases in between. CDR3 region: CSATRPRNEQFF. DNA of the CDR3: TGCAGTGCTACAAGGCCACGGAATGAGCAGTTCTTC.

This chain uses TRBV30 with TRBJ1-2; D is possibly TRBD1 (5 bases). Trimming stripped 0 bases from V and 6 bases from J, with 11 bases between. Germline V gives CDR1 GTSNPN, CDR2 SVGIG (reference sequence). The CDR3 totals 13 residues. The CDR3 is CAWSVRQGHGYTF. CDR3 sequence (DNA): TGTGCCTGGAGTGTACGGCAGGGCCATGGCTACACCTTC.

The V and J genes are TRBV6-2 or TRBV6-3 and TRBJ2-7; TRBD1 might be the D (6 bases). Germline lookup yields CDR1 MNHEY and CDR2 SVGEGT. V was clipped by 6 bases and J by 0 bases, with 12 bases between them. The CDR3 loop spans 14 amino acids. This CDR3 is CASSLRGHSYEQYF. The CDR3 DNA is TGTGCCAGCAGCCTCAGGGGCCACTCCTACGAGCAGTACTTC.

This clonotype was seen a few times. This chain joins TRBV20-1 and TRBJ2-7; a possible D gene is TRBD2 (6 bases). This CDR3 comprises 14 residues. Trimming left V 7 bases short and J 1 base short, with 17 bases between. The V gene's germline CDR1 is DFQATT and CDR2 SNEGSKA (reference sequence). CDR3 DNA sequence: TGCAGTGGTAGCCGGGACTTAAATTCCTACGAGCAGTACTTC. Translated: CSGSRDLNSYEQYF.

This clonotype appeared a few times. J is TRBJ1-2 and V is TRBV12-3 or TRBV12-4; D is undetermined. The V end lost 4 bases, the J end lost 0 bases, and 9 bases lay between the germline ends. This CDR3 region has 14 residues. CDR3 in DNA: TGTGCCAGCAGTTATCAACCAGCTAACTATGGCTACACCTTC. The encoded protein is CASSYQPANYGYTF.

This clonotype is a singleton in its sample. The chain links TRBV7-9 to TRBJ2-5, with TRBD2 matching over 7 bases. The ends lost 5 bases at V and 2 bases at J; junction bases unmatched: 11. The CDR3 runs 16 residues. CDR1 is SEHNR, CDR2 FQNEAQ, per germline (reference sequence). The CDR3 DNA reads TGTGCCAGCAGCCCCCGAGTTGGAGCGGGACAAGAGACCCAGTACTTC. Protein sequence: CASSPRVGAGQETQYF.

In regard to this clonotype: The junction shows a germline mismatch at one end, possibly a read error. For the CDR3, the DNA is TGTGCCAGCAGCCAAGGACAGGGCTATAACTATGTCTACACCTTC. This sequence encodes CASSQGQGYNYVYTF. The chain combines TRBV6-1 with TRBJ1-2; 8 positions agree with TRBD1. Germline V lookup: CDR1 MNHNS, CDR2 SASEGT. The CDR3 consists of 15 residues.

This clonotype has just a few counts. The chain links TRBV5-1 to TRBJ2-2, with TRBD1 matching 8 bases. V dropped 7 bases and J dropped 6; count of bases not matched to a gene: 8. Germline V gene sequence: CDR1 SGHRS, CDR2 YFSETQ. The CDR3 extends over 14 amino acids. The chain's CDR3 is CASSDRESAGELFF. The CDR3 DNA reads as TGCGCCAGCTCGGACAGGGAATCGGCCGGGGAGCTGTTTTTT.

This clonotype was seen only a few times. J is TRBJ1-5 and V is TRBV20-1; D is ambiguous. Between the trimmed V and J ends, which lost 3 bases and 0 bases, there was a span of 12 bases. The germline V gene has CDR1 DFQATT and CDR2 SNEGSKA (reference sequence). The CDR3 covers 15 residues. CDR3: CSARAPVVSNQPQHF. CDR3 coding DNA: TGCAGTGCTAGGGCGCCGGTCGTTAGCAATCAGCCCCAGCATTTT.

The chain joins TRBV6-2 or TRBV6-3 to TRBJ1-5, with D uncertain. The germline CDR1 and CDR2 sequences are MNHEY and SVGEGT. This CDR3 has 15 residues. With 0 bases removed from V and 3 bases from J, the gap between germline ends came to 9 bases. DNA of the CDR3: TGTGCCAGCAGTTACTCCGACGGGATCAATCAGCCCCAGCATTTT. Translation: CASSYSDGINQPQHF.

This clonotype was detected ten times or more. The chain employs TRBV28 and TRBJ1-4; D remains ambiguous. Trimming shortened V by 6 bases and J by 4 bases, and 15 bases separated the two germline ends. This CDR3 is built from 15 residues. CDR1 and CDR2 (germline): MDHEN, SYDVKM. This CDR3 is CASSHPEGNNEKLFF. For the CDR3, the DNA is TGTGCCAGCAGCCACCCCGAGGGTAATAATGAAAAACTGTTTTTT.